The 23 T cell receptor beta chains below were found in one sample sequenced in a study of blood T cell repertoires in COVID-19. The repertoire was sequenced with immunoSEQ multiplex PCR; TCRdb's copy has only in-frame clones and lacks some. The data contain more than 200,000 clones, around 90% of them singletons. Sequenced sample: peripheral blood. These receptors all come from a woman aged 60 to 75 with COVID-19, enrolled during active disease.

The genes are TRBV6-6 and TRBJ2-2; the D gene is possibly TRBD1 (5 bases). Deletions cut 2 bases from V and 0 bases from J, with 7 bases between. CDR1 is MNHNY and CDR2 is SVGAGI in the germline V gene (reference sequence). The CDR3 sequence is 15 residues long. CDR3 amino acids: CASSYAQANTGELFF. The CDR3 nucleotides read TGTGCCAGCAGTTACGCACAGGCGAACACCGGGGAGCTGTTTTTT.

The V call is TRBV7-2, the J call TRBJ1-2, with 7 bases identical to TRBD1. CDR1 and CDR2 (germline): SGHTA, FQGNSA. The CDR3 covers 16 residues. V gave up 0 bases and J gave up 1 base; unmatched junction bases: 5. In DNA, the CDR3 is TGTGCCAGCAGCTTAGCGCGGAACAGGGGTAACTATGGCTACACCTTC. This encodes CASSLARNRGNYGYTF.

The chain combines TRBV27 with TRBJ1-1; D gene uncertain. Germline V lookup: CDR1 MNHEY, CDR2 SMNVEV (reference sequence). CDR3 length: 13 residues. V was clipped by 6 bases and J by 0 bases, with 8 bases between them. The CDR3 protein is CASSFQLNTEAFF. The CDR3 region has the DNA TGTGCCAGCAGCTTCCAGTTGAACACTGAAGCTTTCTTT.

As DNA, the CDR3 is TGTGCCAGCAGCCAAGGGACCTGGGGGGCCTACGAGCAGTACTTC. Translated, it gives CASSQGTWGAYEQYF. The gene calls are TRBV4-2 and TRBJ2-7, with a weak D call TRBD2 (6 bases). Trimming pared 1 base from V and 2 bases from J, leaving 12 bases between. The germline V gene encodes CDR1 LGHNA and CDR2 YNFKEQ. This CDR3 has 15 amino acids.

This chain connects TRBV27 to TRBJ2-7, with D possibly matching TRBD1 (6 bases). Germline assignment: CDR1 MNHEY and CDR2 SMNVEV (reference sequence). CDR3 size: 13 residues. The ends were cut back, 2 bases at V and 5 bases at J, with 10 bases in the middle. The CDR3 region is CASSLKRGNEQYF. CDR3 nucleotide sequence: TGTGCCAGCAGTTTAAAAAGGGGGAACGAGCAGTACTTC.

The chain has TRBV5-1 and TRBJ1-1; 10 positions match TRBD1. Germline CDR1 and CDR2: SGHRS and YFSETQ. The CDR3 totals 17 residues. With V trimmed by 4 bases and J by 1 base, 10 bases remained unmatched. The CDR3 here is CASSPGTGVSANTEAFF. Written as DNA, the CDR3 is TGCGCCAGCAGCCCGGGGACAGGGGTCTCGGCGAACACTGAAGCTTTCTTT.

This chain's CDR3 is CASSSGGGIDTEAFF. DNA for the CDR3: TGTGCCAGCAGCTCGGGGGGGGGCATCGACACTGAAGCTTTCTTT. The genes are TRBV7-2 and TRBJ1-1, with D perhaps TRBD1 (6 bases). Germline CDR1 and CDR2: SGHTA and FQGNSA. V lost 4 bases, J lost 3 bases, and 15 bases lay in between. The CDR3 is made up of 15 amino acids.

This sequence joins TRBV5-1 and TRBJ2-1, with 12 bases that match TRBD2. The CDR3 has 16 amino acids. Germline V gene data show CDR1 as SGHRS and CDR2 as YFSETQ. After removal of 4 bases from V and 13 bases from J, the junction contained 15 bases not matched to a gene. The chain's CDR3 is CASSPSSGLAGTLQFF. The CDR3 DNA sequence: TGCGCCAGCAGCCCCTCTTCCGGACTAGCGGGGACCCTACAGTTCTTC.

J is TRBJ1-1 and V is TRBV18; weak D call: TRBD1 (6 bases). V shed 6 bases and J shed 6 bases, with 26 bases lying between them. The CDR3 runs to 17 residues. Germline CDR1 reads KGHSH; CDR2 reads LQKENI. Written as DNA, the CDR3 is TGTGCCAGCTCCCGTATTTCCCGGGGGGCGCAGTTGCCTGAAGCTTTCTTT. Translating gives CASSRISRGAQLPEAFF.

The V call is TRBV11-2, the J call TRBJ2-1, with no clear D. CDR1 and CDR2 (germline): SGHAT, FQNNGV. The CDR3 length is 17 residues. V gave up 0 bases and J gave up 0 bases, with 12 bases separating them. The CDR3 nucleotides read TGTGCCAGCAGCTTAGAAAGGATACGGAGCTCCTACAATGAGCAGTTCTTC. It is translated as CASSLERIRSSYNEQFF.

The rearrangement uses TRBV15 and TRBJ1-3; weak D call: TRBD1 (5 bases). In germline, CDR1 is LNHNV, CDR2 YYDKDF (reference sequence). V lost 7 bases, J lost 4 bases, and 17 bases lay in between. The CDR3 has 15 amino acids. The CDR3 here is CATTSGREYGNTIYF. The CDR3 nucleotides are TGTGCCACCACCTCCGGCAGGGAATACGGAAACACCATATATTTT. The full variable domain, with the rest looked up from reference TRBV15 and TRBJ1-3, is DAMVIQNPRYQVTQFGKPVTLSCSQTLNHNVMYWYQQKSSQAPKLLFHYYDKDFNNEADTPDNFQSRRPNTSFCFLDIRSPGLGDTAMYLCATTSGREYGNTIYFGEGSWLTVV.

The rearrangement uses TRBV5-1 and TRBJ1-3; a weak D match, TRBD1 (5 bases). The CDR3 covers 15 residues. Germline CDR1 and CDR2: SGHRS and YFSETQ. Trimming removed 7 bases at V and 0 bases at J, with 14 bases between. CDR3 in amino acids: CASRDRRGSGNTIYF. The CDR3 DNA reads TGCGCCAGCCGCGATCGAAGGGGCTCTGGAAACACCATATATTTT. The whole variable domain, remainder taken from reference TRBV5-1 and TRBJ1-3, is KAGVTQTPRYLIKTRGQQVTLSCSPISGHRSVSWYQQTPGQGLQFLFEYFSETQRNKGNFPGRFSGRQFSNSRSEMNVSTLELGDSALYLCASRDRRGSGNTIYFGEGSWLTVV.

This chain joins TRBV11-2 and TRBJ2-1; no clear D gene. Germline assignment: CDR1 SGHAT and CDR2 FQNNGV. The CDR3 loop spans 16 amino acids. Trimming shortened V by 5 bases and J by 0 bases, and 14 bases separated the two germline ends. CDR3 loop: CASSPYGGRSYNEQFF. Written as DNA, the CDR3 is TGTGCCAGCAGCCCTTATGGCGGTCGCTCCTACAATGAGCAGTTCTTC.

The V and J genes are TRBV13 and TRBJ2-5; D is perhaps TRBD2 (6 bases). V lost 1 base and J lost 0, with 12 bases in between. This CDR3 comprises 16 residues. Germline assignment: CDR1 PRHDT and CDR2 FYEKMQ (reference sequence). The CDR3 is CASSLDSGDYQETQYF. The CDR3, as DNA: TGTGCCAGCAGCTTAGATTCGGGGGACTACCAAGAGACCCAGTACTTC.

V is TRBV30 and J is TRBJ1-2; D is unclear. Trimming removed 0 bases at V and 8 bases at J, with 16 bases between. The CDR3 length is 14 residues. Germline V lookup: CDR1 GTSNPN, CDR2 SVGIG (reference sequence). CDR3 nucleotide sequence: TGTGCCTGGAGTGTACCCCCAAGTTCGGTAGGCTACACCTTC. This translates into CAWSVPPSSVGYTF.

The chain couples TRBV7-6 to TRBJ2-2; 8 nucleotides match TRBD2. Germline trimming cut 3 bases from V and 2 bases from J; bases unmatched to any gene: 2. The length of the CDR3 is 15 residues. Germline CDR1 and CDR2: SGHVS and FNYEAQ. CDR3 protein: CASSFSGVNTGELFF. The CDR3 nucleotides read TGTGCCAGCAGCTTTAGCGGGGTAAACACCGGGGAGCTGTTTTTT.

The chain recombines TRBV19 with TRBJ1-2; the D is unclear. Deletions cut 1 base from V and 0 bases from J, with 9 bases between. The CDR3 sequence is 15 residues long. Germline values: CDR1 LNHDA, CDR2 SQIVND (reference sequence). The chain's CDR3 is CASSIAARTNYGYTF. The CDR3 bases are TGTGCCAGTAGTATAGCAGCCAGGACTAACTATGGCTACACCTTC.

This clone was recorded a few times. The chain links TRBV19 to TRBJ2-2, with 14 bases fitting TRBD2. The length of the CDR3 is 18 residues. Germline V gives CDR1 LNHDA, CDR2 SQIVND (reference sequence). Trimming at V came to 6 bases and at J to 6 bases, leaving 12 bases not matched to a gene. DNA for the CDR3: TGTGCCAGTAGCCCAACAGGGACTAGCGGGAGTGGGTCCGGGGAGCTGTTTTTT. Its translation is CASSPTGTSGSGSGELFF.

The chain is built from TRBV9 and TRBJ1-5; TRBD1 matches 10 bases. CDR1 and CDR2 from the germline V gene are SGDLS and YYNGEE. Losses at the gene ends were 3 bases for V and 5 bases for J; bases not matched to a gene: 2. The CDR3 is 14 amino acids. This CDR3 reads CASSGQGADQPQHF. In DNA, the CDR3 is TGTGCCAGCAGCGGACAGGGGGCGGATCAGCCCCAGCATTTT.

This clone has more than one count but fewer than ten. This chain joins TRBV5-4 and TRBJ1-1; weak D call: TRBD1 (6 bases). The germline V and J ends were trimmed by 1 base and 5 bases, with 18 bases remaining between them. Germline loops: CDR1 SGHNT, CDR2 YYREEE (reference sequence). The CDR3 has 16 residues. Here the CDR3 DNA reads TGTGCCAGCAGCTTGCCCTCCCGACAGGCCCGAACTGAAGCTTTCTTT. The encoded protein is CASSLPSRQARTEAFF. The whole variable domain, remainder taken from reference TRBV5-4 and TRBJ1-1, is ETGVTQSPTHLIKTRGQQVTLRCSSQSGHNTVSWYQQALGQGPQFIFQYYREEENGRGNFPPRFSGLQFPNYSSELNVNALELDDSALYLCASSLPSRQARTEAFFGQGTRLTVV.

The chain has TRBV24-1 and TRBJ2-6, with D possibly being TRBD2 (5 bases). The CDR3 consists of 15 residues. Trimming removed 5 bases from V and 4 bases from J, with 11 bases in between. CDR1 and CDR2 (germline): KGHDR, SFDVKD. CDR3 nucleotide sequence: TGTGCCACCAGTGCACGGAGGTCCGGGGCCAACGTCCTGACTTTC. Protein sequence: CATSARRSGANVLTF.

This rearrangement joins TRBV10-3 to TRBJ1-6; TRBD1 might be the D (5 bases). The CDR3 spans 13 residues. The V end was cut by 8 bases, the J end by 8 bases, with 13 bases between. Germline V gene sequence: CDR1 ENHRY, CDR2 SYGVKD. The CDR3 DNA is TGTGCCATCCGTTTGGACACTCATTCACCCCTCCACTTT. It encodes CAIRLDTHSPLHF.

The chain carries TRBV7-2 and TRBJ2-1; a possible D gene is TRBD1 (6 bases). V was clipped by 3 bases and J by 6 bases, with 15 bases between them. Germline V lookup: CDR1 SGHTA, CDR2 FQGNSA. The CDR3 contains 15 residues. CDR3 nucleotide sequence: TGTGCCAGCAGCTTTAGAGGCGGACAGACCAATGAGCAGTTCTTC. This sequence encodes CASSFRGGQTNEQFF.